These 20 T cell receptor beta chains were all obtained from the same sample, sequenced in a study of blood T cells in healthy people across ages. Using a J-beta primer mix together with a sample-barcoded 5' primer, a second PCR was run for roughly 7 to 12 cycles. TCRdb reprocessed the 5' RACE reads with MiXCR, giving one entry per CDR3 protein. The profile shows about 1.4 million distinct CDR3 sequences, 59% of them singletons. Sequenced input: blood. The source is a man younger than 35 in good health.

The rearrangement joins TRBV6-1 to TRBJ2-1; 12 positions match TRBD2. The CDR3 consists of 16 residues. Per germline, CDR1 MNHNS and CDR2 SASEGT. V gave up 7 bases and J gave up 0 bases; unmatched junction bases: 4. CDR3 DNA sequence: TGTGCCAGCAAACCTAGCGGGAGGGGCTCCTACAATGAGCAGTTCTTC. Translation gives CASKPSGRGSYNEQFF.

The chain employs TRBV13 and TRBJ2-7; maybe TRBD2 (5 bases). The length of the CDR3 is 13 residues. CDR1 is PRHDT, CDR2 FYEKMQ, per germline (reference sequence). The ends were cut back, 5 bases at V and 6 bases at J, with 14 bases in the middle. The CDR3 here is CASSHPSSLEQYF. DNA of the CDR3: TGTGCCAGCAGCCACCCTAGCTCGCTCGAGCAGTACTTC.

This clonotype appeared once. This rearrangement joins TRBV5-1 to TRBJ2-1; a weak D match, TRBD2 (6 bases). The J call is doubtful: the DNA matches TRBJ2-7 better. CDR1 and CDR2 (germline): SGHRS, YFSETQ. This CDR3 contains 14 residues. The CDR3 sequence is CASSVIADYNEQYF. CDR3 DNA: TGCGCCAGCAGCGTTATAGCGGACTACAATGAGCAGTACTTC.

This chain joins TRBV5-1 and TRBJ2-1, with TRBD1 matching 7 bases. Germline-derived CDR1 and CDR2 are SGHRS and YFSETQ. V dropped 2 bases and J dropped 0; count of bases not matched to a gene: 5. The CDR3 sequence is 16 residues long. The CDR3: CASSFGDRNSYNEQFF. Here the CDR3 DNA reads TGCGCCAGCAGCTTCGGGGACAGAAACTCCTACAATGAGCAGTTCTTC.

The chain joins TRBV6-1 to TRBJ2-1, with 9 bases aligning to TRBD2. V was clipped by 2 bases and J by 2 bases; unmatched bases: 16. Germline loops: CDR1 MNHNS, CDR2 SASEGT. This CDR3 has 20 residues. The DNA of the CDR3 is TGTGCCAGCAGTGAAAGGATAGGGACATATCTAGCGGGACCCTACAATGAGCAGTTCTTC. Its protein product is CASSERIGTYLAGPYNEQFF.

The V and J genes are TRBV11-2 and TRBJ2-1; D uncertain. This CDR3 is 15 amino acids long. Trimming pared 4 bases from V and 5 bases from J, leaving 15 bases between. The V gene's germline CDR1 is SGHAT and CDR2 FQNNGV. The CDR3 here is CASSSVGWGDNEQFF. CDR3 bases: TGTGCCAGCAGCTCAGTAGGGTGGGGTGACAATGAGCAGTTCTTC.

Only one count was recorded for this clonotype. This chain links TRBV7-2 with TRBJ2-5; D uncertain. CDR3 length: 14 amino acids. CDR1 and CDR2 from the germline V gene are SGHTA and FQGNSA. V was cut by 2 bases and J by 11 bases, with 18 bases left in between. In DNA form, the CDR3 reads TGTGCCAGCAGCTTATCGCCCCCCCTCGTACGGCAGTACTTC. It is translated as CASSLSPPLVRQYF.

This clonotype has only a few counts. This rearrangement joins TRBV10-3 to TRBJ1-2; D call uncertain. The CDR3 loop spans 15 amino acids. The V gene's germline CDR1 is ENHRY and CDR2 SYGVKD. V was trimmed by 2 bases and J by 0 bases, leaving 10 bases between them. The CDR3 loop is CAISEAGLANYGYTF. In nucleotides, the CDR3 is TGTGCCATCAGTGAGGCAGGCCTAGCTAACTATGGCTACACCTTC.

V and J are TRBV20-1 and TRBJ2-3; tentatively, D is TRBD2 (6 bases). Germline V gene data show CDR1 as DFQATT and CDR2 as SNEGSKA (reference sequence). CDR3 length: 13 residues. CDR3 sequence reads: CSNPGERTDTQYF. Written as DNA, the CDR3 is TGCAGCAACCCGGGGGAACGCACAGATACGCAGTATTTT.

This clonotype turned up a few times. V and J are TRBV15 and TRBJ2-7; D uncertain. The ends were cut back, 2 bases at V and 0 bases at J, with 8 bases in the middle. Looked up from germline, CDR1 is LNHNV and CDR2 is YYDKDF (reference sequence). The CDR3 totals 14 residues. In DNA form, the CDR3 reads TGTGCCACCAGCAGATCGTGGAACTCCTACGAGCAGTACTTC. Amino acid sequence: CATSRSWNSYEQYF.

The genes are TRBV6-2 or TRBV6-3 and TRBJ2-5, with D uncertain. The V end lost 10 bases, the J end lost 4 bases, and 16 bases lay between the germline ends. CDR1 is MNHEY and CDR2 is SVGEGT in the germline V gene. The CDR3 extends over 13 amino acids. As DNA, the CDR3 is TGTGCCATCATGACACCCAATCGAGAGACCCAGTACTTC. Its protein product is CAIMTPNRETQYF.

The J gene is TRBJ1-4, the V gene TRBV9; tentative D call: TRBD1 (6 bases). Germline V lookup: CDR1 SGDLS, CDR2 YYNGEE. The CDR3 sequence is 17 residues long. The CDR3 reads CADRPGHKRMENEKLFF. Here the CDR3 DNA reads TGTGCAGATCGACCGGGACACAAAAGAATGGAGAATGAAAAACTGTTTTTT.

The J gene is TRBJ1-5, the V gene TRBV27, with 8 positions matching TRBD1. The CDR3 runs 15 residues. Trimming took 6 bases from V and 1 from J; bases not matched to a gene: 5. Germline CDR1 MNHEY, CDR2 SMNVEV (reference sequence). CDR3 sequence: CASRKNRGSNQPQHF. CDR3 nucleotide sequence: TGTGCCAGCAGGAAGAACAGGGGGAGCAATCAGCCCCAGCATTTT.

V is TRBV24-1 and J is TRBJ1-5, with D tentatively TRBD1 (6 bases). Trimming pared 5 bases from V and 0 bases from J, leaving 7 bases between. Germline V gives CDR1 KGHDR, CDR2 SFDVKD. The CDR3 sequence is 14 residues long. This chain's CDR3 is CATSGTDSNQPQHF. In nucleotides, the CDR3 is TGTGCCACCAGTGGGACAGATAGCAATCAGCCCCAGCATTTT.

The chain combines TRBV29-1 with TRBJ2-3; TRBD1 matches 7 bases. V shed 5 bases, J shed 5 bases, and the junction held 10 bases outside the gene matches. This CDR3 is 14 amino acids long. Germline CDR1 SQVTM, CDR2 ANQGSEA. The CDR3: CSVYRQGSQDTQYF. CDR3 in DNA: TGCAGCGTTTACCGACAGGGAAGTCAAGATACGCAGTATTTT.

In its sample, this clonotype was seen once. This chain joins TRBV20-1 and TRBJ2-1; D gene ambiguous. Germline-derived CDR1 and CDR2 are DFQATT and SNEGSKA (reference sequence). V was trimmed by 3 bases and J by 3 bases, leaving 9 bases between them. The CDR3 runs 13 residues. The CDR3 DNA reads as TGCAGTGCTAGCGGACCGCGCTACAATGAGCAGTTCTTC. Residues: CSASGPRYNEQFF.

The V and J genes are TRBV4-3 and TRBJ1-5; no definite D call. The CDR3 spans 16 residues. Trimming took 0 bases from V and 5 from J, leaving 14 bases between them. Germline CDR1 is LGHNA and CDR2 is YSLEER. In DNA, the CDR3 is TGCGCCAGCAGCCAAGAAGATTACAGAGGCGATCAGCCCCAGCATTTT. This gives the protein CASSQEDYRGDQPQHF.

This chain joins TRBV3-1 and TRBJ1-2; D call uncertain. The V and J ends lost 4 bases and 8 bases respectively, with 20 bases between them. Per the germline V gene, CDR1 is LGHDT and CDR2 is YNNKEL (reference sequence). The CDR3 has 15 amino acids. This CDR3 is CASSPSSRGSGGYTF. As DNA, the CDR3 is TGTGCCAGCAGCCCCTCCAGTCGGGGATCGGGGGGCTACACCTTC.

This sequence joins TRBV10-3 and TRBJ1-1; D gene unclear. Trimming pared 2 bases from V and 2 bases from J, leaving 6 bases between. Germline-derived CDR1 and CDR2 are ENHRY and SYGVKD. This CDR3 region has 13 residues. CDR3 region: CAISEPDNTEAFF. DNA of the CDR3: TGTGCCATCAGTGAGCCGGATAACACTGAAGCTTTCTTT.

This clonotype was observed once. V is TRBV4-1 and J is TRBJ1-1; D may be TRBD1 (6 bases). Germline CDR1 MGHRA, CDR2 YSYEKL. The CDR3 loop spans 15 amino acids. Trimming cost V 6 bases and J 3 bases, with 17 bases left between them. CDR3 nucleotides: TGCGCCAGCAGTCCCCTCAGGACAGTGGACACTGAAGCTTTCTTT. This encodes CASSPLRTVDTEAFF.